One TCR beta chain is described in this entry. This entry is derived from a study of blood T cell repertoires in COVID-19. Looking at the study overall: The United States, Italy and Spain supplied acute and convalescent COVID-19 samples.

The V gene's germline CDR1 is SGHTA and CDR2 FQGTGA. The V gene lost 3 bases and the J gene lost 5 bases, with 13 bases spanning the gap. This CDR3 region has 14 residues. Those enrolled, adults aged roughly 18 to 89 years, came from around 24 US areas. Each participant's cohort was designated according to participant-reported clinical history. Up to 2 weeks before entering the study, exposed participants had met a COVID-19 case. Profiled with immunoSEQ multiplex PCR; TCRdb holds only in-frame clones, not every one. The sample records fewer than 250,000 clones, around 82% being singletons. Sequences were obtained from PBMCs or T cells enriched from blood (not recorded which). The receptor was derived from a woman between 35 and 50 years old who had been exposed to COVID-19. This chain connects TRBV7-3 to TRBJ1-1; tentatively, D is TRBD1 (5 bases). The CDR3, as DNA: TGTGCCAGCAGCTTCCTCGGGGGGGAGACTGAAGCTTTCTTT. This translates into CASSFLGGETEAFF.